These 7 T cell receptor beta chains came from one sample sequenced in a study of T cell responses to AZD1222 COVID-19 vaccine. Assay: immunoSEQ multiplex PCR; the TCRdb copy retains only in-frame clones and omits some. The data show more than 150,000 clones, 90% seen once. The material was peripheral blood, obtained 28 days after the second AZD1222 dose. These receptors were collected from an adult who received the AZD1222 COVID-19 vaccine.

This clone was detected only once. The chain carries TRBV5-1 and TRBJ2-1, with 11 bases lining up with TRBD1. The V and J ends lost 6 bases and 4 bases, in that order; junction bases with no gene match: 3. The CDR3 runs to 14 residues. Germline loops: CDR1 SGHRS, CDR2 YFSETQ. This CDR3 is CASNGQGAYNEQFF. CDR3 nucleotide sequence: TGCGCCAGCAACGGACAGGGGGCGTACAATGAGCAGTTCTTC.

The chain couples TRBV18 to TRBJ2-7; D perhaps matches TRBD2 (5 bases). V was pared by 3 bases and J by 2 bases, with 11 bases between. CDR3 length: 14 amino acids. Germline-derived CDR1 and CDR2 are KGHSH and LQKENI. The CDR3 DNA is TGTGCCAGCTCACCCTCGACGGGGACCTACGAGCAGTACTTC. Residues: CASSPSTGTYEQYF.

The V gene is TRBV12-3 or TRBV12-4, the J gene TRBJ1-1; D unclear. The CDR3 totals 13 residues. V was trimmed by 2 bases and J by 1 base, leaving 5 bases between them. The CDR3 here is CASSLNRNTEAFF. CDR3 bases: TGTGCCAGCAGTTTAAACAGGAACACTGAAGCTTTCTTT.

The genes are TRBV5-1 and TRBJ2-3; D not certain. Looked up from germline, CDR1 is SGHRS and CDR2 is YFSETQ. V lost 0 bases, J lost 0 bases, and 8 bases lay in between. The CDR3 has 15 residues. CDR3 coding DNA: TGCGCCAGCAGCTTGGCCCAGAGAAGCACAGATACGCAGTATTTT. Translating gives CASSLAQRSTDTQYF.

The chain employs TRBV9 and TRBJ1-1, with TRBD1 matching over 8 bases. J lost 1 base, V lost 1 base, and 3 bases had no gene match. The germline gives CDR1 SGDLS, CDR2 YYNGEE. This CDR3 has 15 residues. CDR3 amino acids: CASSVTTGANTEAFF. In DNA form, the CDR3 reads TGTGCCAGCAGCGTAACGACAGGGGCGAACACTGAAGCTTTCTTT. Variable domain in full (rest from reference TRBV9 and TRBJ1-1): DSGVTQTPKHLITATGQRVTLRCSPRSGDLSVYWYQQSLDQGLQFLIQYYNGEERAKGNILERFSAQQFPDLHSELNLSSLELGDSALYFCASSVTTGANTEAFFGQGTRLTVV.

This chain links TRBV28 with TRBJ1-1, with 7 bases that match TRBD1. CDR3 length: 14 residues. V trimming: 5 bases; J trimming: 7 bases; junction bases outside the gene matches: 10. Germline loops: CDR1 MDHEN, CDR2 SYDVKM. Written as DNA, the CDR3 is TGTGCCAGCAGTCCCTACCCGGGACAGAGTGAAGCTTTCTTT. Its translation: CASSPYPGQSEAFF.

V gene TRBV25-1 combines with J gene TRBJ1-2, with D unclear. This CDR3 is 13 amino acids long. Germline V gene data show CDR1 as MGHDK and CDR2 as SYGVNS. V was cut by 1 base and J by 7 bases, with 10 bases left in between. The CDR3 DNA follows: TGTGCCAGCAGTGAATCAGGCATTGGTGGCTACACCTTC. Its translation is CASSESGIGGYTF.